The clone carrying this TCR beta chain was seen a few times. Its antigen is undetermined. This entry belongs to a study of CD8 T cells in ankylosing spondylitis. Findings and limits, study-wide: The study looked at matched synovial fluid samples from ankylosing spondylitis patients. Disease-linked clones were reported to be significantly enriched there. It appeared that ankylosing spondylitis blood was characterized by a TCR beta motif of seven or eight highly homologous variants.

TCRdb used MiXCR to reprocess the 5' RACE reads, holding one entry per CDR3 protein. The sample shows about 400,000 distinct CDR3 sequences, approximately 20% of them seen only once. The CDR3 runs to 15 residues. Trimming removed 5 bases from V and 3 bases from J, with 15 bases in between. V gene TRBV12-3 or TRBV12-4 combines with J gene TRBJ2-3, with D possibly called TRBD1 or TRBD2 (5 bases each). Sequencing was done on a sample of blood, either unsorted or a sorted T cell fraction (not recorded which). The clonotype was recovered from a male donor with ankylosing spondylitis. As DNA, the CDR3 is TGTGCCAGCAGTACCCCAGGGAGTTCGACAGATACGCAGTATTTT. Translation gives CASSTPGSSTDTQYF.